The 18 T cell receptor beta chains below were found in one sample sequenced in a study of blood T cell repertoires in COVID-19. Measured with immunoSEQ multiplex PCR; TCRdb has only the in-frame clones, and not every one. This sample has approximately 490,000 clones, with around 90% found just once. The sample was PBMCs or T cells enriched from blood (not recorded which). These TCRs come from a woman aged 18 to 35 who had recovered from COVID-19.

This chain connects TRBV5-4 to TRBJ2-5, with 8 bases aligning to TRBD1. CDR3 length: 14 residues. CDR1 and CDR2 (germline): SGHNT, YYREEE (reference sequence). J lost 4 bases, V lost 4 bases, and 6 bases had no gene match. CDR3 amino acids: CASSPGQGGETQYF. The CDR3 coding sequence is TGTGCCAGCAGCCCCGGACAGGGAGGAGAGACCCAGTACTTC.

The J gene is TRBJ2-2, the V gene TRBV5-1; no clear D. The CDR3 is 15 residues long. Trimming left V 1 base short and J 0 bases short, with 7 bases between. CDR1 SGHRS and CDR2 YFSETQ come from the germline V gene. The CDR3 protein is CASSLWAANTGELFF. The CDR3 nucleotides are TGCGCCAGCAGCTTGTGGGCTGCGAACACCGGGGAGCTGTTTTTT. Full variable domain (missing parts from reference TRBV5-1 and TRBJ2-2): KAGVTQTPRYLIKTRGQQVTLSCSPISGHRSVSWYQQTPGQGLQFLFEYFSETQRNKGNFPGRFSGRQFSNSRSEMNVSTLELGDSALYLCASSLWAANTGELFFGEGSRLTVL.

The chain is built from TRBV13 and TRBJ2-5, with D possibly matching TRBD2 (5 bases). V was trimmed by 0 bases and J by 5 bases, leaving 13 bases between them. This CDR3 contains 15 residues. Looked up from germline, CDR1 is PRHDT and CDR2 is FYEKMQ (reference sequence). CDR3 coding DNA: TGTGCCAGCAGCTTAGGGGCCGGGGTAGGGGAGACCCAGTACTTC. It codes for CASSLGAGVGETQYF.

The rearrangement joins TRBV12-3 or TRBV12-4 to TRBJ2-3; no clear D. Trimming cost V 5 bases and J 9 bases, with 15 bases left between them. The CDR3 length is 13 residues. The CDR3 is CASSLLRHETQYF. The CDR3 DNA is TGTGCCAGCAGTCTGCTTCGACACGAAACGCAGTATTTT.

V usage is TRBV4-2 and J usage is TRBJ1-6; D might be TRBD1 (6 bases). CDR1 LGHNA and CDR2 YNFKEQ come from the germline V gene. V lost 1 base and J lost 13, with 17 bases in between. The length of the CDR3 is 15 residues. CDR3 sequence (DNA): TGTGCCAGCAGCCAAGCCCGACCACAGGGAGAGCCCCTCCACTTT. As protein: CASSQARPQGEPLHF.

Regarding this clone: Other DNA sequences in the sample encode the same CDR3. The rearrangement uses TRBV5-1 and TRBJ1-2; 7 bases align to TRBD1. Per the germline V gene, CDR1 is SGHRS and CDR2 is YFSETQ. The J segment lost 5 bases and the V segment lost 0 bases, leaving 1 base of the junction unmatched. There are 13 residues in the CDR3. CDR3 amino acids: CASSLDRGYGYTF. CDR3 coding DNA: TGCGCCAGCAGCTTGGACAGGGGATATGGCTACACCTTC.

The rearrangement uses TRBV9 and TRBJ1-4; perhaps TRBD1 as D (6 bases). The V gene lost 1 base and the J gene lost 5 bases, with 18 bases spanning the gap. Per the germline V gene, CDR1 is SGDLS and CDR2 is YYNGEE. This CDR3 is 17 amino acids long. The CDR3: CASSVRHWGQLNEKLFF. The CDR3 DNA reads TGTGCCAGCAGCGTAAGGCACTGGGGACAACTAAATGAAAAACTGTTTTTT.

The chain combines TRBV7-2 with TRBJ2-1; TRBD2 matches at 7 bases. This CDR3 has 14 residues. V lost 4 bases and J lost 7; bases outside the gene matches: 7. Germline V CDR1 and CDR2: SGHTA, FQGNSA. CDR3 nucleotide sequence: TGTGCCAGCAGCTGGGGGGGTATCCGAAATGAGCAGTTCTTC. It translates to CASSWGGIRNEQFF.

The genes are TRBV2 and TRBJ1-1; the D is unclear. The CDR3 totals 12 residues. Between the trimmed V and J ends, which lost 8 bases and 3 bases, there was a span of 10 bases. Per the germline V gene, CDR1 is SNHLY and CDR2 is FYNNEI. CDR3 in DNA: TGTGCCAGCGGGAGGTCCCACACTGAAGCTTTCTTT. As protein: CASGRSHTEAFF.

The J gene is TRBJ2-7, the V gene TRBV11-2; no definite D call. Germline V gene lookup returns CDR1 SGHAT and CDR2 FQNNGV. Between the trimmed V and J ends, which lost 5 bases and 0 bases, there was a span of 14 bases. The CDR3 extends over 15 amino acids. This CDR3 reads CASSPQAGSSYEQYF. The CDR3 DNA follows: TGTGCCAGCAGCCCCCAGGCAGGAAGCTCCTACGAGCAGTACTTC.

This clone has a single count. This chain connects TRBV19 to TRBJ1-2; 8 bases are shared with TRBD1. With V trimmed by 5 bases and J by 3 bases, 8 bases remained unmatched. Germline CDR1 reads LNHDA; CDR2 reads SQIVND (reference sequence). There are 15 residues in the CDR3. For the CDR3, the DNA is TGTGCCAGTAGTGCGCAAATGGACAGGGACTATGGCTACACCTTC. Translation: CASSAQMDRDYGYTF.

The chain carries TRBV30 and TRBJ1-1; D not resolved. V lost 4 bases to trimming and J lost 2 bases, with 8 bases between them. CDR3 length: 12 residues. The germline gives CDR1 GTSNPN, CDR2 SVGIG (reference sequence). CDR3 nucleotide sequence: TGTGCCTGGAATAGTTTCAACACTGAAGCTTTCTTT. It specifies CAWNSFNTEAFF.

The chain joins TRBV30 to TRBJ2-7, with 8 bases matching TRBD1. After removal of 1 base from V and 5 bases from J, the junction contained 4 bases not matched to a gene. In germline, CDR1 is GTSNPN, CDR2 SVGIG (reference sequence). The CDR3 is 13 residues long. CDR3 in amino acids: CAWSADRGDEQYF. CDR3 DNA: TGTGCCTGGAGTGCTGACAGGGGCGACGAGCAGTACTTC. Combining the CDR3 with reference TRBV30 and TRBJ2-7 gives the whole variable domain SQTIHQWPATLVQPVGSPLSLECTVEGTSNPNLYWYRQAAGRGLQLLFYSVGIGQISSEVPQNLSASRPQDRQFILSSKKLLLSDSGFYLCAWSADRGDEQYFGPGTRLTVT.

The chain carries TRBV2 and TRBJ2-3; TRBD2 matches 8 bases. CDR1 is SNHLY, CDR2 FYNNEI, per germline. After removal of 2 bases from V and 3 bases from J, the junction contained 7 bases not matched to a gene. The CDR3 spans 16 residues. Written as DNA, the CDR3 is TGTGCCAGCAGTGAAACTAGCGGTTATAGGACAGATACGCAGTATTTT. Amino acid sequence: CASSETSGYRTDTQYF.

The CDR3 nucleotides read TGTGCCACCAGCAGTGGACAGGGGCAAGAGACCCAGTACTTC. This sequence encodes CATSSGQGQETQYF. The V and J genes are TRBV15 and TRBJ2-5, with TRBD1 matching 9 bases. V lost 3 bases and J lost 2; bases outside the gene matches: 1. From germline, CDR1 is LNHNV and CDR2 YYDKDF (reference sequence). The length of the CDR3 is 14 residues.

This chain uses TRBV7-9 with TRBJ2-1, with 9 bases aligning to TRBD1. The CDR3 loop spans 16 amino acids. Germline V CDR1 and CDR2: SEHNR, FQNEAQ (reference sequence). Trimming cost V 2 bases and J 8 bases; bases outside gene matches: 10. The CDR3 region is CASSLYPGTGTDEQFF. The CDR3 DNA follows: TGTGCCAGCAGCTTATACCCAGGGACAGGGACGGATGAGCAGTTCTTC. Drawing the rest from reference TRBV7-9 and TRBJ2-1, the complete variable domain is DTGVSQNPRHKITKRGQNVTFRCDPISEHNRLYWYRQTLGQGPEFLTYFQNEAQLEKSRLLSDRFSAERPKGSFSTLEIQRTEQGDSAMYLCASSLYPGTGTDEQFFGPGTRLTVL.

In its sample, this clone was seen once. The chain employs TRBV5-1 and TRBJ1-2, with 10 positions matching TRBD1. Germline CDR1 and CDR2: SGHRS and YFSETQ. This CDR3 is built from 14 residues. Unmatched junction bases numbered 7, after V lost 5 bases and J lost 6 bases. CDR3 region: CASSSGTGVDGYTF. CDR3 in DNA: TGCGCCAGCAGTTCCGGGACAGGGGTGGATGGCTACACCTTC.

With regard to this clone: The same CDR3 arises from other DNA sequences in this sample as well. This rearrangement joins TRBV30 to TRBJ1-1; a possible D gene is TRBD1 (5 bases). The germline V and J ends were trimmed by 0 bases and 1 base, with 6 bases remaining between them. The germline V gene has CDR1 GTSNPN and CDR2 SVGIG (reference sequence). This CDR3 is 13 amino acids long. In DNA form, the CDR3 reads TGTGCCTGGAGTGTAAGGGGGAACACTGAAGCTTTCTTT. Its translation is CAWSVRGNTEAFF.